A single sample gave rise to the 32 T cell receptor beta chains below, sequenced in a study of blood T cell repertoires in COVID-19. Assay: immunoSEQ multiplex PCR; the TCRdb copy retains only in-frame clones and omits some. This table has around 93,000 clones, approximately 82% appearing once. Sequencing was done on a sample of peripheral blood. The receptors originated from a man aged 55-75 years with acute or convalescent COVID-19.

J is TRBJ1-4 and V is TRBV15, with 8 bases aligning to TRBD1. V was pared by 3 bases and J by 7 bases, with 1 base of the junction left unmatched. Germline lookup yields CDR1 LNHNV and CDR2 YYDKDF (reference sequence). This CDR3 has 13 residues. CDR3 loop: CATSSGTGEKLFF. The DNA for the CDR3 is TGTGCCACCAGCAGCGGGACAGGTGAAAAACTGTTTTTT. Filled out from reference TRBV15 and TRBJ1-4, the complete variable domain reads DAMVIQNPRYQVTQFGKPVTLSCSQTLNHNVMYWYQQKSSQAPKLLFHYYDKDFNNEADTPDNFQSRRPNTSFCFLDIRSPGLGDTAMYLCATSSGTGEKLFFGSGTQLSVL.

The chain couples TRBV11-2 to TRBJ1-5; D is unresolved. Trimming stripped 1 base from V and 7 bases from J, with 8 bases between. The CDR3 contains 13 residues. Germline-derived CDR1 and CDR2 are SGHAT and FQNNGV. The CDR3 loop is CASSLASEQPQHF. For the CDR3, the DNA is TGTGCCAGCAGCTTAGCCAGCGAACAGCCCCAGCATTTT.

The rearrangement joins TRBV2 to TRBJ2-5; no definite D call. The CDR3 contains 11 residues. In germline, CDR1 is SNHLY, CDR2 FYNNEI. Trimming stripped 5 bases from V and 7 bases from J, with 8 bases between. The CDR3 loop is CASSPVATQYF. The CDR3, as DNA: TGTGCCAGCAGTCCCGTGGCGACCCAGTACTTC.

The gene calls are TRBV24-1 and TRBJ1-2, with D possibly matching TRBD1 (5 bases). Germline CDR1 and CDR2: KGHDR and SFDVKD. V lost 4 bases and J 8 bases, leaving 19 bases between the germline ends. The length of the CDR3 is 15 residues. CDR3: CATSDPRGGKGGYTF. CDR3 bases: TGTGCCACCAGTGACCCCCGGGGGGGGAAGGGAGGCTACACCTTC.

This clone was counted only a few times. The rearrangement joins TRBV12-3 or TRBV12-4 to TRBJ1-1; 8 bases map to TRBD1. Germline trimming cut 6 bases from V and 7 bases from J; bases unmatched to any gene: 1. This CDR3 has 11 amino acids. The CDR3 DNA sequence: TGTGCCAGCAGCGGACAGGGTGAAGCTTTCTTT. This sequence encodes CASSGQGEAFF.

This clone has more than one count but fewer than ten. The chain couples TRBV19 to TRBJ2-1; weak D call: TRBD2 (6 bases). In germline, CDR1 is LNHDA, CDR2 SQIVND (reference sequence). Trimming left V 5 bases short and J 0 bases short, with 14 bases between. CDR3 length equals 16 residues. CDR3 residues: CASSFVSGYSYNEQFF. As DNA, the CDR3 is TGTGCCAGTAGTTTCGTTAGCGGCTACTCCTACAATGAGCAGTTCTTC.

The chain couples TRBV6-6 to TRBJ1-5; 7 nucleotides line up with TRBD1. J lost 2 bases, V lost 7 bases, and 2 bases had no gene match. This CDR3 has 13 amino acids. The germline CDR1 and CDR2 sequences are MNHNY and SVGAGI (reference sequence). The CDR3 here is CASKDRGNQPQHF. In DNA, the CDR3 is TGTGCCAGCAAAGACAGGGGCAATCAGCCCCAGCATTTT.

This clone was observed a handful of times. J is TRBJ1-3 and V is TRBV6-1; D possibly corresponds to TRBD1 (6 bases). Germline assignment: CDR1 MNHNS and CDR2 SASEGT. CDR3 length equals 15 residues. V dropped 1 base and J dropped 0 bases, with 7 bases sitting between them. The CDR3 spells CASSEGQASGNTIYF. The CDR3 DNA sequence: TGTGCCAGCAGTGAAGGACAGGCCTCTGGAAACACCATATATTTT.

This chain joins TRBV6-5 and TRBJ2-2; 8 nucleotides agree with TRBD1. After removal of 5 bases from V and 6 bases from J, the junction contained 5 bases not matched to a gene. The germline V gene encodes CDR1 MNHEY and CDR2 SVGAGI. CDR3 length: 14 residues. CDR3 DNA sequence: TGTGCCAGCAGTCCCGGACAGGGTGCCGGGGAGCTGTTTTTT. Amino acid sequence: CASSPGQGAGELFF.

The chain couples TRBV9 to TRBJ2-1; 9 bases align to TRBD2. The germline CDR1 and CDR2 sequences are SGDLS and YYNGEE. This CDR3 comprises 18 residues. Trimming at V came to 0 bases and at J to 0 bases, leaving 7 bases not matched to a gene. Here the CDR3 DNA reads TGTGCCAGCAGCGTAGTCGGGCTAGCGGGAATCTCCTACAATGAGCAGTTCTTC. Translation: CASSVVGLAGISYNEQFF.

DNA of the CDR3: TGTGCCAGCGGAGACAGCACAGATACGCAGTATTTT. Translating it yields CASGDSTDTQYF. The chain couples TRBV5-6 to TRBJ2-3; D is unclear. The V gene lost 7 bases and the J gene lost 0 bases, with 6 bases spanning the gap. Per germline, CDR1 SGHDT and CDR2 YYEEEE. The CDR3 totals 12 residues. The full variable domain, with the rest looked up from reference TRBV5-6 and TRBJ2-3, is DAGVTQSPTHLIKTRGQQVTLRCSPKSGHDTVSWYQQALGQGPQFIFQYYEEEERQRGNFPDRFSGHQFPNYSSELNVNALLLGDSALYLCASGDSTDTQYFGPGTRLTVL.

This clone was seen once. The chain links TRBV5-1 to TRBJ2-1, with D perhaps matching TRBD2 (6 bases). Trimming took 3 bases from V and 3 from J, leaving 16 bases between them. CDR1 and CDR2 from the germline V gene are SGHRS and YFSETQ. CDR3 length: 16 residues. The CDR3 nucleotides are TGCGCCAGCAGCTCGGGCGGGACTCGAATCTACAATGAGCAGTTCTTC. Its translation: CASSSGGTRIYNEQFF. Full variable domain (outside the CDR3, taken from reference TRBV5-1 and TRBJ2-1): KAGVTQTPRYLIKTRGQQVTLSCSPISGHRSVSWYQQTPGQGLQFLFEYFSETQRNKGNFPGRFSGRQFSNSRSEMNVSTLELGDSALYLCASSSGGTRIYNEQFFGPGTRLTVL.

V gene TRBV19 combines with J gene TRBJ2-2; 8 bases are shared with TRBD1. CDR1 is LNHDA and CDR2 is SQIVND in the germline V gene (reference sequence). With 7 bases clipped from V and 4 bases from J, the junction kept 5 bases outside the gene matches. The CDR3 contains 14 residues. The CDR3 loop is CASKRQGSTGELFF. CDR3 in DNA: TGTGCCAGTAAGCGACAGGGGTCCACCGGGGAGCTGTTTTTT. The full variable domain, in which reference TRBV19 and TRBJ2-2 provide the parts outside the CDR3, is DGGITQSPKYLFRKEGQNVTLSCEQNLNHDAMYWYRQDPGQGLRLIYYSQIVNDFQKGDIAEGYSVSREKKESFPLTVTSAQKNPTAFYLCASKRQGSTGELFFGEGSRLTVL.

V and J are TRBV2 and TRBJ1-1; D unclear. The CDR3 spans 13 residues. Trimming took off 6 bases at V and 1 base at J, with 9 bases between the two ends. CDR1 and CDR2 (germline): SNHLY, FYNNEI. The CDR3 region has the DNA TGTGCCAGCAGGTTATGGGCGAACACTGAAGCTTTCTTT. This gives the protein CASRLWANTEAFF.

This chain uses TRBV9 with TRBJ2-5; 7 bases align to TRBD2. Germline V lookup: CDR1 SGDLS, CDR2 YYNGEE. The CDR3 length is 14 residues. Trimming cost V 0 bases and J 5 bases; bases outside gene matches: 4. The chain's CDR3 is CASSVVGGIETQYF. The CDR3 DNA follows: TGTGCCAGCAGCGTAGTGGGAGGGATTGAGACCCAGTACTTC.

This clone was counted once. This chain links TRBV5-1 with TRBJ2-1, with 10 bases that match TRBD2. Trimming took 0 bases from V and 5 from J; bases not matched to a gene: 11. In germline, CDR1 is SGHRS, CDR2 YFSETQ. The CDR3 has 18 residues. The CDR3 DNA is TGCGCCAGCAGCTTGGGGGGCACCACTAGCGGGGAGCACAATGAGCAGTTCTTC. It is translated as CASSLGGTTSGEHNEQFF.

V is TRBV7-3 and J is TRBJ2-5, with TRBD2 matching over 9 bases. Trimming cost V 3 bases and J 3 bases; bases outside gene matches: 5. CDR3 length: 15 amino acids. Germline CDR1 and CDR2: SGHTA and FQGTGA. The DNA of the CDR3 is TGTGCCAGCAGCTTCCTAGCGGGACCGGAAGAGACCCAGTACTTC. Amino acid sequence: CASSFLAGPEETQYF.

This clone was seen only once. V gene TRBV19 combines with J gene TRBJ2-2; TRBD1 matches 10 bases. The CDR3 contains 17 residues. Germline V CDR1 and CDR2: LNHDA, SQIVND (reference sequence). V lost 0 bases, J lost 6 bases, and 7 bases stayed unmatched. Here the CDR3 reads CASSIDNRQGAAGELFF. CDR3 bases: TGTGCCAGTAGTATAGACAATCGACAGGGGGCGGCCGGGGAGCTGTTTTTT.

V and J are TRBV2 and TRBJ1-1; TRBD1 is a possible D gene (6 bases). CDR1 is SNHLY and CDR2 is FYNNEI in the germline V gene. The V gene lost 5 bases and the J gene lost 4 bases, with 17 bases spanning the gap. The CDR3 consists of 15 residues. CDR3 nucleotides: TGTGCCAGCAGTCTCCCGGGGGGGCGCGGCACTGAAGCTTTCTTT. Its protein is CASSLPGGRGTEAFF.

With respect to this clone: Other nucleotide sequences from this sample produce the same CDR3. The genes are TRBV6-5 and TRBJ1-2; 7 bases are a match to TRBD1. The CDR3 runs to 14 residues. Germline V gives CDR1 MNHEY, CDR2 SVGAGI. The ends lost 5 bases at V and 2 bases at J; junction bases unmatched: 5. The CDR3 reads CASSTGATNYGYTF. CDR3 nucleotides: TGTGCCAGCAGTACAGGGGCTACGAACTATGGCTACACCTTC.

This chain joins TRBV11-3 and TRBJ2-3, with 14 bases aligning to TRBD2. The CDR3 loop spans 16 amino acids. CDR1 SGHNT and CDR2 YENEEA come from the germline V gene. V was clipped by 5 bases and J by 3 bases; unmatched bases: 4. CDR3 DNA sequence: TGTGCCAGCAGCCGCCGACTAGCGGGAGGGACAGATACGCAGTATTTT. The encoded protein is CASSRRLAGGTDTQYF.

This rearrangement joins TRBV2 to TRBJ2-4, with 7 nucleotides matching TRBD1. The CDR3 runs 13 residues. J was trimmed by 4 bases and V by 6 bases; bases with no gene match: 3. The germline V gene has CDR1 SNHLY and CDR2 FYNNEI. The CDR3 spells CASSPGQKNIQYF. The CDR3 DNA follows: TGTGCCAGCAGCCCGGGACAGAAAAACATTCAGTACTTC.

This clone was found a few times. The chain combines TRBV6-5 with TRBJ1-5, with 7 bases identical to TRBD1. This CDR3 has 15 residues. J lost 2 bases, V lost 6 bases, and 7 bases had no gene match. Germline V gene sequence: CDR1 MNHEY, CDR2 SVGAGI. This chain's CDR3 is CASRTGWGGNQPQHF. The CDR3 DNA reads as TGTGCCAGCAGGACAGGGTGGGGTGGCAATCAGCCCCAGCATTTT.

The V call is TRBV6-2 or TRBV6-3, the J call TRBJ1-5; TRBD1 is a possible D gene (5 bases). Germline loops: CDR1 MNHEY, CDR2 SVGEGT. Trimming shortened V by 4 bases and J by 4 bases, and 11 bases separated the two germline ends. This CDR3 region has 14 residues. CDR3 in DNA: TGTGCCAGCAGTTTCCCAGGGAATAATCAGCCCCAGCATTTT. This sequence encodes CASSFPGNNQPQHF.

This rearrangement joins TRBV10-1 to TRBJ2-3, with 7 bases identical to TRBD1. Germline values: CDR1 WNHNN, CDR2 SYGVQD (reference sequence). This CDR3 spans 14 amino acids. Trimming removed 2 bases from V and 3 bases from J; junction bases left unmatched: 2. The CDR3 region is CASSETGETDTQYF. CDR3 DNA: TGCGCCAGCAGTGAGACAGGGGAGACAGATACGCAGTATTTT.

The V and J genes are TRBV7-9 and TRBJ1-1, with D perhaps TRBD1 (5 bases). The germline V gene encodes CDR1 SEHNR and CDR2 FQNEAQ (reference sequence). The CDR3 covers 14 residues. V lost 0 bases, J lost 3 bases, and 8 bases lay in between. Written as DNA, the CDR3 is TGTGCCAGCAGCTTAGCGCGGGACGACACTGAAGCTTTCTTT. Residues: CASSLARDDTEAFF.

The chain couples TRBV5-1 to TRBJ1-4; D uncertain. V was trimmed by 4 bases and J by 0 bases, leaving 10 bases between them. The CDR3 sequence is 15 residues long. Looked up from germline, CDR1 is SGHRS and CDR2 is YFSETQ. The CDR3 here is CASSTSGPTNEKLFF. DNA for the CDR3: TGCGCCAGCAGCACCTCAGGCCCAACTAATGAAAAACTGTTTTTT.

V is TRBV10-2 and J is TRBJ2-5; TRBD1 aligns across 8 bases. CDR1 WSHSY and CDR2 SAAADI come from the germline V gene. The ends lost 6 bases at V and 4 bases at J; junction bases unmatched: 4. The CDR3 contains 13 residues. This CDR3 reads CASRQTGAETQYF. In DNA form, the CDR3 reads TGCGCCAGCAGGCAGACAGGGGCAGAGACCCAGTACTTC.

V gene TRBV6-1 combines with J gene TRBJ2-7; tentative D call: TRBD2 (6 bases). CDR1 is MNHNS and CDR2 is SASEGT in the germline V gene. CDR3 size: 13 residues. V lost 2 bases, J lost 6 bases, and 11 bases lay in between. The CDR3 bases are TGTGCCAGCAGTGAAATGACAGCGGGCGAGCAGTACGTC. It specifies CASSEMTAGEQYV.

This clone was detected once. The J gene is TRBJ1-1, the V gene TRBV10-3, with D possibly being TRBD1 (5 bases). This CDR3 has 15 amino acids. V lost 0 bases, J lost 5 bases, and 13 bases lay in between. The germline gives CDR1 ENHRY, CDR2 SYGVKD. As DNA, the CDR3 is TGTGCCATCAGTGAGTCGGGGGGACGAGGGACTGAAGCTTTCTTT. It translates to CAISESGGRGTEAFF.

The V and J genes are TRBV10-3 and TRBJ2-1; weak D call: TRBD2 (6 bases). V lost 8 bases and J lost 9, with 17 bases in between. Germline CDR1 ENHRY, CDR2 SYGVKD. The CDR3 consists of 13 residues. The CDR3 nucleotides are TGTGCCATCCGAAGACTAGAACTTGGTGAGCAGTTCTTC. Its protein is CAIRRLELGEQFF.

This clone turned up a few times. The chain has TRBV19 and TRBJ2-1, with a tentative D call TRBD2 (5 bases). CDR3 length equals 15 residues. The germline CDR1 and CDR2 sequences are LNHDA and SQIVND (reference sequence). V was cut by 5 bases and J by 2 bases, with 13 bases left in between. The chain's CDR3 is CASSPPGSPYNEQFF. Here the CDR3 DNA reads TGTGCCAGTAGTCCCCCGGGGAGCCCCTACAATGAGCAGTTCTTC.